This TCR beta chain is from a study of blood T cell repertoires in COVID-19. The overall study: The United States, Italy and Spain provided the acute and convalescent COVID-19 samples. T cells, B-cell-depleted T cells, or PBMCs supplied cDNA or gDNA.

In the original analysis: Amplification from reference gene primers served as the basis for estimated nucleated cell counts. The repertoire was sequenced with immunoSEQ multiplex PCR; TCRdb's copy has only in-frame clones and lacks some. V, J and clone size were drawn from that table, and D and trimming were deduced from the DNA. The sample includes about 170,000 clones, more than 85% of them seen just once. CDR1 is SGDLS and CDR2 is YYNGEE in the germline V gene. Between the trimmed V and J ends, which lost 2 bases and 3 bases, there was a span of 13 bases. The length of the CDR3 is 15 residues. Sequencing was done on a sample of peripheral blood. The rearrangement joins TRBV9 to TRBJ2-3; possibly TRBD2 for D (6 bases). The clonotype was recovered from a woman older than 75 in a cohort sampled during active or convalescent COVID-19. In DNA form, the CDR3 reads TGTGCCAGCAGCGTCGGGGGACGGGGGACAGATACGCAGTATTTT. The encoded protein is CASSVGGRGTDTQYF.